The 15 T cell receptor beta chains presented below share a single source sample, sequenced in a study of early T cells in non-severe SARS-CoV-2 infection. TCRdb reprocessed the 5' RACE reads with MiXCR, giving one entry per CDR3 protein. The repertoire holds roughly 75,000 distinct CDR3 sequences, with approximately 11% as singletons. Sample: whole blood. The source of these receptors is an adult who was a healthcare worker with PCR-confirmed SARS-CoV-2 infection or an uninfected control (not recorded which).

At least ten counts were recorded for this clonotype. This chain uses TRBV29-1 with TRBJ1-1, with D maybe TRBD1 (5 bases). CDR3 length: 13 residues. The germline V and J ends were trimmed by 6 bases and 0 bases, with 11 bases remaining between them. Germline CDR1 SQVTM, CDR2 ANQGSEA. CDR3 sequence reads: CSVETVLNTEAFF. DNA of the CDR3: TGCAGCGTGGAGACAGTACTGAACACTGAAGCTTTCTTT.

The CDR3: CASSQAGYEQFF. The CDR3 coding sequence is TGTGCCAGCAGCCAAGCGGGTTATGAGCAGTTCTTC. The V call is TRBV14, the J call TRBJ2-1; D unclear. Germline loops: CDR1 SGHDN, CDR2 FVKESK. The CDR3 contains 12 residues. The V end lost 1 base, the J end lost 8 bases, and 6 bases lay between the germline ends.

The V gene is TRBV7-6, the J gene TRBJ2-3, with TRBD1 matching over 7 bases. The CDR3 is 15 amino acids. With V trimmed by 1 base and J by 2 bases, 3 bases remained unmatched. CDR1 is SGHVS, CDR2 FNYEAQ, per germline. The CDR3 bases are TGTGCCAGCAGCTTAGAACAGGGGACCACAGATACGCAGTATTTT. The encoded protein is CASSLEQGTTDTQYF.

This clonotype was counted between two and nine times. The rearrangement links TRBV6-2 or TRBV6-3 to TRBJ2-5; the D gene could be TRBD1 or TRBD2 (5 bases each). V was trimmed by 6 bases and J by 4 bases, leaving 15 bases between them. This CDR3 comprises 14 residues. Germline-derived CDR1 and CDR2 are MNHEY and SVGEGT. CDR3 coding DNA: TGTGCCAGCAGCACCACCAGGGACCCAGAGACCCAGTACTTC. Translating it yields CASSTTRDPETQYF.

In regard to this clonotype: This may stem from a read error, because a much larger clone lies one nucleotide away. V gene TRBV10-3 combines with J gene TRBJ1-1; a possible D gene is TRBD1 (6 bases). Germline loops: CDR1 ENHRY, CDR2 SYGVKD. V shed 0 bases and J shed 3 bases, with 17 bases lying between them. The CDR3 totals 17 residues. The CDR3 here is CAISESAGECEDTEAFF. DNA for the CDR3: TGTGCCATCAGTGAGTCCGCAGGGGAGTGTGAGGACACTGAAGCTTTCTTT.

This clonotype was detected only a few times. In nucleotides, the CDR3 is TGTGCCAGCAGCCACGCGGGGGCCTCTAACTATGGCTACACCTTC. Encoded protein: CASSHAGASNYGYTF. The chain uses TRBV7-9 and TRBJ1-2; D is possibly TRBD1 (6 bases). Trimming shortened V by 5 bases and J by 0 bases, and 13 bases separated the two germline ends. The CDR3 has 15 residues. Germline V lookup: CDR1 SEHNR, CDR2 FQNEAQ (reference sequence). Based on the CDR3 plus reference TRBV7-9 and TRBJ1-2, the full variable domain is DTGVSQNPRHKITKRGQNVTFRCDPISEHNRLYWYRQTLGQGPEFLTYFQNEAQLEKSRLLSDRFSAERPKGSFSTLEIQRTEQGDSAMYLCASSHAGASNYGYTFGSGTRLTVV.

Only a few counts were recorded for this clonotype. This chain links TRBV19 with TRBJ2-3; 7 bases fit TRBD2. The CDR3 length is 15 residues. Germline V gene sequence: CDR1 LNHDA, CDR2 SQIVND (reference sequence). V gave up 3 bases and J gave up 1 base; unmatched junction bases: 4. The CDR3 sequence is CASSIRAGGTDTQYF. As DNA, the CDR3 is TGTGCCAGTAGTATCCGGGCGGGGGGCACAGATACGCAGTATTTT.

This clonotype was recorded many times. This sequence joins TRBV20-1 and TRBJ2-7, with 7 bases fitting TRBD1. Germline CDR1 reads DFQATT; CDR2 reads SNEGSKA (reference sequence). Trimming cost V 6 bases and J 0 bases; bases outside gene matches: 5. The CDR3 runs to 13 residues. The CDR3, as DNA: TGCAGTGCCCCCGGGACAGTCTCCTACGAGCAGTACTTC. It codes for CSAPGTVSYEQYF.

This clonotype was seen a few times. This chain joins TRBV2 and TRBJ1-4, with 9 bases matching TRBD1. Germline trimming cut 5 bases from V and 5 bases from J; bases unmatched to any gene: 3. CDR3 size: 14 residues. Germline CDR1 reads SNHLY; CDR2 reads FYNNEI. CDR3: CASSYGTGNEKLFF. CDR3 nucleotides: TGTGCCAGCAGTTACGGGACAGGGAATGAAAAACTGTTTTTT.

This clonotype has at least ten counts. The gene calls are TRBV11-3 and TRBJ2-3; 9 bases match TRBD1. Germline V gene lookup returns CDR1 SGHNT and CDR2 YENEEA. V shed 3 bases and J 4 bases; nucleotides not matched to a gene: 8. CDR3 size: 16 residues. In DNA form, the CDR3 reads TGTGCCAGCAGCTTCGGCGGGACAGGGTTAGCAGATACGCAGTATTTT. Encoded protein: CASSFGGTGLADTQYF.

This chain connects TRBV4-2 to TRBJ2-3; TRBD2 aligns across 9 bases. V shed 0 bases and J 4 bases; nucleotides not matched to a gene: 2. Germline CDR1 LGHNA, CDR2 YNFKEQ. This CDR3 is 15 amino acids long. CDR3 DNA sequence: TGTGCCAGCAGCCAAGAACTAGCGGGCGCAGATACGCAGTATTTT. This gives the protein CASSQELAGADTQYF.

This clonotype occurred many times. The chain carries TRBV4-2 and TRBJ1-2, with 9 bases identical to TRBD1. Germline lookup yields CDR1 LGHNA and CDR2 YNFKEQ. Unmatched junction bases numbered 6, after V lost 0 bases and J lost 4 bases. The CDR3 covers 16 residues. CDR3 coding DNA: TGTGCCAGCAGCCAAGACCTACAGGGGGCTAGCTATGGCTACACCTTC. It translates to CASSQDLQGASYGYTF.

This clonotype was counted ten times or more. The chain employs TRBV7-9 and TRBJ2-2; D unclear. Trimming cost V 4 bases and J 1 base, with 10 bases left between them. This CDR3 is built from 15 residues. Germline CDR1 reads SEHNR; CDR2 reads FQNEAQ (reference sequence). In DNA, the CDR3 is TGTGCCAGCAGCTCCTCGACGGTGAACACCGGGGAGCTGTTTTTT. Its translation is CASSSSTVNTGELFF.

Many counts were recorded for this clonotype. The genes are TRBV7-9 and TRBJ1-4; the match to TRBD1 covers 8 bases. The CDR3 runs to 14 residues. The V gene end was trimmed by 0 bases and the J gene end by 6 bases; junction bases not matched to a gene: 0. Germline V gene data show CDR1 as SEHNR and CDR2 as FQNEAQ (reference sequence). CDR3 sequence: CASSLATGDEKLFF. In nucleotides, the CDR3 is TGTGCCAGCAGCTTAGCGACAGGGGATGAAAAACTGTTTTTT.

As for this clonotype: An end of the junction does not agree with germline; a read error may underlie this. V and J are TRBV6-5 and TRBJ2-3, with D maybe TRBD1 (6 bases). This CDR3 is 14 amino acids long. Germline V gives CDR1 MNHEY, CDR2 SVGAGI. Written as DNA, the CDR3 is TGTGCCAGCGGTTACTGGCAGGGGCGGGATACGCAGTATTTT. It is translated as CASGYWQGRDTQYF.